The next 3 T cell receptor beta chains were all read from a single sample in a study of blood T cell repertoires in COVID-19. TCRdb keeps only in-frame clones here, not all; method: immunoSEQ multiplex PCR. The data hold roughly 280,000 clones, with about 87% observed a single time. The sequenced sample was PBMCs or T cells enriched from blood (not recorded which). The receptors here all came from a woman in her forties or fifties who had recovered from COVID-19.

This clone occurred a few times. The chain has TRBV30 and TRBJ1-5; D uncertain. Trimming left V 0 bases short and J 4 bases short, with 4 bases between. The CDR3 contains 12 residues. Germline CDR1 and CDR2: GTSNPN and SVGIG (reference sequence). CDR3 in amino acids: CAWSVRNQPQHF. The CDR3 DNA follows: TGTGCCTGGAGTGTACGGAATCAGCCCCAGCATTTT.

This sequence joins TRBV6-6 and TRBJ1-5; maybe TRBD1 (5 bases). CDR1 MNHNY and CDR2 SVGAGI come from the germline V gene (reference sequence). The CDR3 loop spans 13 amino acids. Trimming took off 4 bases at V and 11 bases at J, with 15 bases between the two ends. In DNA form, the CDR3 reads TGTGCCAGCAGTTTGGCAGCCCTAGGGGCCCAGCATTTT. It is translated as CASSLAALGAQHF.

The V call is TRBV7-2, the J call TRBJ1-4, with 9 bases lining up with TRBD1. Germline CDR1 SGHTA, CDR2 FQGNSA. Unmatched junction bases numbered 6, after V lost 3 bases and J lost 7 bases. The CDR3 is 15 residues long. The CDR3 sequence is CASSFTGTGIEKLFF. The CDR3 coding sequence is TGTGCCAGCAGCTTCACCGGGACAGGGATTGAAAAACTGTTTTTT.